This T cell receptor (beta chain) was captured in a study of blood T cell repertoires in COVID-19. At the level of the study: COVID-19 samples, acute and convalescent, were from the United States, Italy and Spain.

Original data processing: Researchers report that nucleated cell counts were estimated from reference gene primer amplification. The protocol was immunoSEQ multiplex PCR, while the TCRdb copy is restricted to in-frame clones and leaves out a portion. Clone size and the V and J calls come from that table; the DNA yielded D and trimming. The sample yields 300,000 to 450,000 clones, around 87% seen once. Patients of the Seattle cohort, enrolled during active infection, were followed longitudinally. There are 15 residues in the CDR3. The J segment lost 2 bases and the V segment lost 8 bases, leaving 8 bases of the junction unmatched. Per the germline V gene, CDR1 is SNHLY and CDR2 is FYNNEI.

J is TRBJ1-5 and V is TRBV2; 8 bases align to TRBD1. The source is a woman aged 55 to 70 with COVID-19, enrolled during active disease. The sequenced sample consisted of peripheral blood. CDR3 region: CASLPGQVGNQPQHF. The CDR3, as DNA: TGTGCCAGCCTTCCGGGACAGGTGGGCAATCAGCCCCAGCATTTT.